This T cell receptor beta chain was sequenced for a study of T-cell reconstitution after alpha-beta-depleted transplantation in children. Points from the study as a whole: Elevated TCRbeta diversity at day 60 was traced, in some patients, to surviving recipient T cells and thymic progenitors. The authors attributed T-cell counts and diversity one year after transplant mostly to newly produced T cells. In patients about two months after transplant, alpha-beta T cells reportedly arose from several hundred expanded graft clones.

Unique molecular identifiers were incorporated when the TCRbeta library was constructed. TCRdb re-derived calls from the PCR reads in MiXCR, one entry per CDR3 protein. Here the sample spans 400,000 to 450,000 distinct CDR3 sequences, roughly 43% being singletons. This clonotype was picked up many times. Its antigen is currently unknown. This CDR3 comprises 14 residues. Germline V gene sequence: CDR1 SGHRS, CDR2 YFSETQ. The V end was cut by 7 bases, the J end by 8 bases, with 19 bases between. The receptor was isolated from a girl aged 2-10 years with aplastic anemia, due to receive a stem cell transplant. Sample: PBMCs, taken before TCRalphabeta/CD19-depleted stem cell transplant. The chain is built from TRBV5-1 and TRBJ2-1; unclear D gene. CDR3: CASGPHTSADEQFF. The CDR3 region has the DNA TGCGCCAGCGGGCCGCACACATCCGCCGATGAGCAGTTCTTC.